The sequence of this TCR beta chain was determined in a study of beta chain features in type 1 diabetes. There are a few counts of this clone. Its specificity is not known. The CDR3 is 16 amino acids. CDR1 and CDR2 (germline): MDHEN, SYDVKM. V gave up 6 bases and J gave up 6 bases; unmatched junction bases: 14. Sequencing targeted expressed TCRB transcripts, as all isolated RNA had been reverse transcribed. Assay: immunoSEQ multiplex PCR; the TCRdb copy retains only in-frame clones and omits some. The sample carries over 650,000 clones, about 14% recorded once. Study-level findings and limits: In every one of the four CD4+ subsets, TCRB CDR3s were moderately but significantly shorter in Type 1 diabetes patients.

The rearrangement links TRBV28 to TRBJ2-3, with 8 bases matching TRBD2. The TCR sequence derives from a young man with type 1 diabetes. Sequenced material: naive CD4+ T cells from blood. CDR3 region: CASRSPGRGGSDTQYF. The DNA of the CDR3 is TGTGCCAGCAGGTCCCCGGGACGCGGGGGGTCGGATACGCAGTATTTT.